These 16 T cell receptor beta chains share one sample of origin, sequenced in a study of blood T cell repertoires in COVID-19. The repertoire was sequenced with immunoSEQ multiplex PCR; TCRdb's copy has only in-frame clones and lacks some. This sample carries approximately 150,000 clones, roughly 86% of them seen once, and the ten largest clones take around 0.91%. Sequenced material: peripheral blood. The origin of the receptors is a woman aged 50 to 60 with acute or convalescent COVID-19.

The chain couples TRBV10-3 to TRBJ1-5; D is possibly TRBD1 (5 bases). Germline CDR1 and CDR2: ENHRY and SYGVKD. Trimming left V 2 bases short and J 0 bases short, with 8 bases between. CDR3 length: 15 amino acids. CDR3 residues: CAISEDSYSNQPQHF. CDR3 DNA: TGTGCCATCAGTGAGGACAGCTATAGCAATCAGCCCCAGCATTTT.

The V and J genes are TRBV5-6 and TRBJ2-7, with D possibly matching TRBD1 (5 bases). V shed 3 bases and J shed 3 bases, with 25 bases lying between them. Germline V lookup: CDR1 SGHDT, CDR2 YYEEEE. The CDR3 is made up of 18 amino acids. The CDR3 bases are TGTGCCAGCAGCTACCCCTATGGGCAGGGCCGATTTTACTACGAGCAGTACTTC. As protein: CASSYPYGQGRFYYEQYF.

The V call is TRBV10-2, the J call TRBJ2-1, with 11 positions matching TRBD2. Trimming removed 8 bases from V and 5 bases from J; junction bases left unmatched: 5. The CDR3 is 14 residues long. CDR1 and CDR2 from the germline V gene are WSHSY and SAAADI. CDR3 region: CASCLAGGHNEQFF. DNA for the CDR3: TGCGCCAGCTGTCTAGCGGGAGGCCACAATGAGCAGTTCTTC.

This clone showed up just a few times. The V call is TRBV7-7, the J call TRBJ2-1; D gene unclear. The CDR3 contains 15 residues. The germline V and J ends were trimmed by 5 bases and 0 bases, with 11 bases remaining between them. Germline CDR1 is SSHAT and CDR2 is FNYEAQ (reference sequence). In DNA form, the CDR3 reads TGTGCCAGCAGCCTAACTGCGAGCTCCTACAATGAGCAGTTCTTC. It codes for CASSLTASSYNEQFF.

V usage is TRBV5-1 and J usage is TRBJ2-3; no reliable D call. Germline CDR1 is SGHRS and CDR2 is YFSETQ. Trimming took off 1 base at V and 6 bases at J, with 9 bases between the two ends. The CDR3 is made up of 13 amino acids. The CDR3 DNA sequence: TGCGCCAGCAGCTTGACAATGAGGGATACGCAGTATTTT. Protein sequence: CASSLTMRDTQYF.

The J gene is TRBJ2-1, the V gene TRBV6-5, with 8 bases that match TRBD1. The CDR3 contains 14 residues. Per germline, CDR1 MNHEY and CDR2 SVGAGI. With V trimmed by 6 bases and J by 9 bases, 10 bases remained unmatched. The CDR3 is CASRPGQVFGEQFF. CDR3 nucleotide sequence: TGTGCCAGCAGGCCGGGACAGGTCTTTGGTGAGCAGTTCTTC.

The chain is built from TRBV15 and TRBJ1-2; 8 nucleotides align to TRBD1. This CDR3 is 15 amino acids long. Trimming removed 3 bases from V and 7 bases from J; junction bases left unmatched: 10. Germline CDR1 is LNHNV and CDR2 is YYDKDF (reference sequence). DNA of the CDR3: TGTGCCACCAGCAGGGCACAGGGGGACACAGCTGGCTACACCTTC. Protein sequence: CATSRAQGDTAGYTF.

V usage is TRBV7-9 and J usage is TRBJ2-7; D gene uncertain. Germline V gene lookup returns CDR1 SEHNR and CDR2 FQNEAQ (reference sequence). The CDR3 has 15 amino acids. Trimming shortened V by 5 bases and J by 2 bases, and 16 bases separated the two germline ends. CDR3 nucleotides: TGTGCCAGCAGCCCGAATACGGCAGGTACCTACGAGCAGTACTTC. Amino acids: CASSPNTAGTYEQYF. Variable domain in full (rest from reference TRBV7-9 and TRBJ2-7): DTGVSQNPRHKITKRGQNVTFRCDPISEHNRLYWYRQTLGQGPEFLTYFQNEAQLEKSRLLSDRFSAERPKGSFSTLEIQRTEQGDSAMYLCASSPNTAGTYEQYFGPGTRLTVT.

The V call is TRBV6-1, the J call TRBJ2-1, with TRBD1 identical over 10 bases. The CDR3 is 15 residues long. Germline CDR1 MNHNS, CDR2 SASEGT. After removal of 3 bases from V and 4 bases from J, the junction contained 3 bases not matched to a gene. Here the CDR3 reads CASSDGTGAYNEQFF. The CDR3 DNA reads as TGTGCCAGCAGTGACGGGACAGGGGCGTACAATGAGCAGTTCTTC.

This clone was counted between two and nine times. The chain uses TRBV18 and TRBJ1-1; possibly TRBD1 for D (5 bases). This CDR3 has 16 amino acids. Trimming removed 3 bases from V and 1 base from J, with 15 bases in between. Per the germline V gene, CDR1 is KGHSH and CDR2 is LQKENI. The CDR3: CASSPSGGMQNTEAFF. The CDR3 DNA reads as TGTGCCAGCTCACCCAGCGGGGGGATGCAGAACACTGAAGCTTTCTTT. Full variable domain (remainder filled in from reference TRBV18 and TRBJ1-1): NAGVMQNPRHLVRRRGQEARLRCSPMKGHSHVYWYRQLPEEGLKFMVYLQKENIIDESGMPKERFSAEFPKEGPSILRIQQVVRGDSAAYFCASSPSGGMQNTEAFFGQGTRLTVV.

This clone was counted between two and nine times. The rearrangement uses TRBV9 and TRBJ1-1; the D is unclear. Trimming left V 0 bases short and J 5 bases short, with 11 bases between. Germline CDR1 is SGDLS and CDR2 is YYNGEE. The CDR3 totals 14 residues. Written as DNA, the CDR3 is TGTGCCAGCAGCGTAGACGGGTCGAATACTGAAGCTTTCTTT. It specifies CASSVDGSNTEAFF.

This chain joins TRBV25-1 and TRBJ1-3, with 12 positions matching TRBD1. J gave up 6 bases and V 2 bases, and 2 bases lay outside the gene matches. CDR3 size: 15 residues. In germline, CDR1 is MGHDK, CDR2 SYGVNS. The CDR3 loop reads CASSEPGQGANTIYF. The CDR3 coding sequence is TGTGCCAGCAGTGAACCGGGACAGGGGGCAAACACCATATATTTT.

The CDR3 spells CASSLVRDTQYF. Written as DNA, the CDR3 is TGTGCCAGCAGCTTAGTCAGAGATACGCAGTATTTT. The V and J genes are TRBV7-9 and TRBJ2-3; D unresolved. The CDR3 covers 12 residues. Germline CDR1 and CDR2: SEHNR and FQNEAQ (reference sequence). V was pared by 1 base and J by 5 bases, with 4 bases between.

The sample holds a few counts of this clone. This chain links TRBV2 with TRBJ1-2; no firm D call. The germline V gene has CDR1 SNHLY and CDR2 FYNNEI. The V end lost 0 bases, the J end lost 8 bases, and 4 bases lay between the germline ends. The CDR3 has 11 residues. Here the CDR3 DNA reads TGTGCCAGCAGTGAAGCGCGGGGCTACACCTTC. It translates to CASSEARGYTF.

The gene calls are TRBV7-3 and TRBJ2-3; 9 positions agree with TRBD2. CDR1 is SGHTA, CDR2 FQGTGA, per germline. The CDR3 loop spans 12 amino acids. The junction had 0 bases not matched to a gene; V was cut back by 7 bases and J by 4 bases. CDR3 region: CASKREADTQYF. DNA for the CDR3: TGTGCCAGCAAGCGGGAGGCAGATACGCAGTATTTT.

This clone was observed a handful of times. This chain uses TRBV11-2 with TRBJ1-1; the D gene is possibly TRBD1 (5 bases). The CDR3 contains 14 residues. Between the trimmed V and J ends, which lost 5 bases and 5 bases, there was a span of 15 bases. Germline V gene lookup returns CDR1 SGHAT and CDR2 FQNNGV. The CDR3 sequence is CASSDRRVVTEAFF. CDR3 nucleotide sequence: TGTGCCAGCAGCGACCGCAGGGTAGTAACTGAAGCTTTCTTT.